A single sample gave rise to the 18 T cell receptor beta chains below, sequenced in a study of CD4 T cells in relation to SARS-CoV-2 and coronaviruses. The assay was immunoSEQ multiplex PCR, and TCRdb's table has in-frame clones only and misses some. The sample includes 65,000 or so clones, about nine tenths of them seen just once. Unexposed donor CD4+ T cells date from about 2011-2018, before the COVID-19 pandemic. Material: memory CD4+ T cells from PBMCs. These receptors were taken from a human donor in good health.

The V gene is TRBV28, the J gene TRBJ2-5; D gene uncertain. Germline values: CDR1 MDHEN, CDR2 SYDVKM. The CDR3 is 14 residues long. Trimming stripped 6 bases from V and 3 bases from J, with 14 bases between. CDR3 DNA: TGTGCCAGCAGGCGCAGCCGGGCCGAAGAGACCCAGTACTTC. As protein: CASRRSRAEETQYF.

V and J are TRBV5-6 and TRBJ2-7; TRBD1 matches at 9 bases. The CDR3 spans 16 residues. J was trimmed by 4 bases and V by 4 bases; bases with no gene match: 12. Germline V CDR1 and CDR2: SGHDT, YYEEEE. The DNA of the CDR3 is TGTGCCAGCAGCGGAGGTACAGGGGGCTTTGGGTACGAGCAGTACTTC. Encoded protein: CASSGGTGGFGYEQYF.

The chain is built from TRBV3-1 (or the pseudogene TRBV3-2) and TRBJ2-5; a possible D gene is TRBD2 (6 bases). Germline loops: CDR1 LGHDT, CDR2 YNNKEL (reference sequence). The length of the CDR3 is 15 residues. V lost 4 bases, J lost 2 bases, and 14 bases lay in between. This chain's CDR3 is CASSLFRGAQETQYF. CDR3 bases: TGTGCCAGCAGCCTGTTTCGCGGGGCACAAGAGACCCAGTACTTC.

The chain uses TRBV18 and TRBJ2-6; 7 nucleotides align to TRBD1. Germline V gene lookup returns CDR1 KGHSH and CDR2 LQKENI. The length of the CDR3 is 15 residues. With V trimmed by 5 bases and J by 2 bases, 3 bases remained unmatched. The CDR3 protein is CASSITGAGANVLTF. The CDR3 DNA follows: TGTGCCAGCTCAATCACAGGGGCTGGGGCCAACGTCCTGACTTTC.

This clone turned up a few times. The rearrangement joins TRBV9 to TRBJ2-1; TRBD2 matches 9 bases. The V and J ends lost 0 bases and 8 bases, in that order; junction bases with no gene match: 6. Germline CDR1 and CDR2: SGDLS and YYNGEE. The length of the CDR3 is 15 residues. The CDR3 loop reads CASSVGSSGDHEQFF. The CDR3 DNA follows: TGTGCCAGCAGCGTAGGGTCTAGCGGGGACCATGAGCAGTTCTTC.

V gene TRBV7-3 combines with J gene TRBJ2-2, with 10 bases fitting TRBD1. CDR1 is SGHTA, CDR2 FQGTGA, per germline. The trim removed 5 bases at V and 4 bases at J, leaving 7 bases unmatched. The CDR3 covers 16 residues. The CDR3 here is CASSPPGQGSTGELFF. For the CDR3, the DNA is TGTGCCAGCAGCCCTCCGGGACAGGGGTCCACCGGGGAGCTGTTTTTT.

CDR3: CASSYSGARGANTEAFF. In DNA form, the CDR3 reads TGTGCCAGCAGTTACTCTGGGGCCAGGGGGGCGAACACTGAAGCTTTCTTT. The chain has TRBV6-2 or TRBV6-3 and TRBJ1-1; TRBD1 agrees at 7 bases. Germline V gives CDR1 MNHEY, CDR2 SVGEGT. The CDR3 runs to 17 residues. V trimming: 0 bases; J trimming: 1 base; junction bases outside the gene matches: 8.

The chain carries TRBV6-5 and TRBJ1-2; TRBD1 might be the D (5 bases). V shed 6 bases and J shed 3 bases, with 11 bases lying between them. The CDR3 totals 13 residues. Germline lookup yields CDR1 MNHEY and CDR2 SVGAGI. CDR3 loop: CASRGTVHYGYTF. The CDR3, as DNA: TGTGCCAGCAGGGGGACTGTTCACTATGGCTACACCTTC.

This clone appeared once. This chain connects TRBV4-1 to TRBJ2-7; no reliable D call. The CDR3 loop spans 15 amino acids. Trimming stripped 0 bases from V and 0 bases from J, with 9 bases between. Germline V gene lookup returns CDR1 MGHRA and CDR2 YSYEKL. This CDR3 is CASSQEGRISYEQYF. CDR3 in DNA: TGCGCCAGCAGCCAAGAGGGTCGCATCTCCTACGAGCAGTACTTC.

The J gene is TRBJ1-2, the V gene TRBV14, with D hard to call. V shed 0 bases and J shed 4 bases, with 9 bases lying between them. Germline lookup yields CDR1 SGHDN and CDR2 FVKESK. There are 14 residues in the CDR3. The CDR3 sequence: CASSQERFTYGYTF. CDR3 nucleotide sequence: TGTGCCAGCAGCCAAGAGCGGTTCACCTATGGCTACACCTTC.

The rearrangement links TRBV5-1 to TRBJ2-1, with 12 bases aligning to TRBD1. This CDR3 comprises 16 residues. V was pared by 0 bases and J by 7 bases, with 5 bases of the junction left unmatched. Germline V gene data show CDR1 as SGHRS and CDR2 as YFSETQ. As DNA, the CDR3 is TGCGCCAGCAGCTTGGCCGGGACAGGGGGCGCGAATGAGCAGTTCTTC. It translates to CASSLAGTGGANEQFF.

The rearrangement joins TRBV5-1 to TRBJ1-1, with 10 positions matching TRBD1. The trim removed 4 bases at V and 4 bases at J, leaving 7 bases unmatched. Germline values: CDR1 SGHRS, CDR2 YFSETQ. The CDR3 contains 15 residues. The CDR3 nucleotides are TGCGCCAGCAGCCGCGGACAGGGGGGCCCCACTGAAGCTTTCTTT. This translates into CASSRGQGGPTEAFF. Combining the CDR3 with reference TRBV5-1 and TRBJ1-1 gives the whole variable domain KAGVTQTPRYLIKTRGQQVTLSCSPISGHRSVSWYQQTPGQGLQFLFEYFSETQRNKGNFPGRFSGRQFSNSRSEMNVSTLELGDSALYLCASSRGQGGPTEAFFGQGTRLTVV.

This clone was recorded a few times. The chain uses TRBV7-9 and TRBJ2-7; D is possibly TRBD2 (5 bases). The germline V and J ends were trimmed by 5 bases and 4 bases, with 21 bases remaining between them. This CDR3 has 16 residues. CDR1 is SEHNR, CDR2 FQNEAQ, per germline (reference sequence). CDR3 sequence reads: CASSLPPSALGYEQYF. The CDR3 nucleotides read TGTGCCAGCAGCCTACCCCCCTCGGCACTAGGATACGAGCAGTACTTC.

V and J are TRBV5-4 and TRBJ2-1, with 10 bases lining up with TRBD1. J gave up 3 bases and V 4 bases, and 4 bases lay outside the gene matches. The CDR3 has 15 residues. Germline V lookup: CDR1 SGHNT, CDR2 YYREEE (reference sequence). CDR3 coding DNA: TGTGCCAGCAGCGCCGGGACAGGGGACTACAATGAGCAGTTCTTC. Translated: CASSAGTGDYNEQFF.

The gene calls are TRBV2 and TRBJ1-3; D ambiguous. The length of the CDR3 is 12 residues. Germline CDR1 reads SNHLY; CDR2 reads FYNNEI. Trimming took 7 bases from V and 2 from J, leaving 6 bases between them. CDR3 protein: CASIATGNTIYF. The CDR3 nucleotides are TGTGCCAGCATTGCTACTGGAAACACCATATATTTT.

The gene calls are TRBV5-1 and TRBJ2-2, with D unclear. Germline V gives CDR1 SGHRS, CDR2 YFSETQ. Between the trimmed V and J ends, which lost 0 bases and 4 bases, there was a span of 4 bases. The CDR3 extends over 13 amino acids. The CDR3 sequence: CASSLGSTGELFF. Written as DNA, the CDR3 is TGCGCCAGCAGCTTGGGATCCACCGGGGAGCTGTTTTTT.

The gene calls are TRBV7-2 and TRBJ2-1, with 9 bases identical to TRBD2. Trimming took 3 bases from V and 8 from J; bases not matched to a gene: 11. Germline loops: CDR1 SGHTA, CDR2 FQGNSA. CDR3 length: 16 residues. CDR3 DNA: TGTGCCAGCAGCTTGCCGCGGGGGGGTCGCCTTTATGAGCAGTTCTTC. It encodes CASSLPRGGRLYEQFF.

The CDR3 sequence is CASSLGFVSSGKNIQYF. DNA of the CDR3: TGTGCCAGCAGCTTAGGATTTGTCAGTAGTGGTAAAAACATTCAGTACTTC. The rearrangement links TRBV7-2 to TRBJ2-4; D gene ambiguous. Germline assignment: CDR1 SGHTA and CDR2 FQGNSA. This CDR3 has 17 amino acids. Deletions cut 1 base from V and 4 bases from J, with 17 bases between.